The present entry profiles one T cell receptor (beta chain) with its context. Its antigen remains unknown. This sample is part of a study of long-term antiretroviral therapy in people with HIV. General study points: HIV repertoires covered narrower CDR3 length ranges than controls did.

Every one of the donors gave at least one pre-ART PBMC sample and at least two post-ART PBMC samples. This was the immunoSEQ v3.0 assay at survey level. The table came from immunoSEQ multiplex PCR; TCRdb's copy has only in-frame clones and leaves some out. This sample has about 41,000 clones, with over 90% found just once. This TCR came from a man younger than 45 with HIV. The starting material was unsorted PBMCs, obtained 9 to 9.5 years after starting antiretroviral therapy.

The CDR3 DNA follows: TGTGCCAAGCAATACGAGAGCTCTGGGGCCAACGTCCTGACTTTC. Protein sequence: CAKQYESSGANVLTF. The chain joins TRBV2 to TRBJ2-6; D is uncertain. The V gene lost 10 bases and the J gene lost 0 bases, with 13 bases spanning the gap. This CDR3 has 15 residues. Germline V lookup: CDR1 SNHLY, CDR2 FYNNEI.